This is a list of T cell receptor beta chains from one sample in a study of blood T cell repertoires in COVID-19. Using immunoSEQ multiplex PCR, the repertoire was profiled, and TCRdb retains in-frame clones only, with some absent. The sample lists 24,000 or so clones, roughly 80% seen once, with approximately 61% in the top ten. The source material was peripheral blood. These receptors were collected from a woman aged 80 or over with acute or convalescent COVID-19. The CDR3 runs from the conserved cysteine through the conserved F or W.

TRBJ2-7	TRBV3-1/TRBV3-2	CASSQGTGAYEQYF
TRBJ2-5	TRBV5-1	CASSLTSGAVETQYF
TRBJ2-1	TRBV24-1	CATSDLAGAGNEQFF
TRBJ2-7	TRBV7-2	CASSRPGTESYEQYF
TRBJ2-1	TRBV5-1	CASSGPTSGRWYEQFF
TRBJ1-2	TRBV12-3/TRBV12-4	CASSPGTVLTF
TRBJ1-2	TRBV27	CASRGQDRGGYTF
TRBJ2-3	TRBV5-1	CASSPVTVSSTDTQYF
TRBJ1-6	TRBV5-6	CASSPGGLQTYNSPLHF
TRBJ2-3	TRBV4-3	CASSQDPVGAADTQYF
TRBJ1-2	TRBV15	CATSRGIAGPSNYGYTF
TRBJ1-1	TRBV12-3/TRBV12-4	CASSLGQNTEAFF
TRBJ2-7	TRBV10-3	CAIRPGQGSYEQYF
TRBJ2-1	TRBV5-1	CASSQLQGAMNEQFF
TRBJ1-2	TRBV20-1	CSAHQGESYTF
TRBJ1-5	TRBV3-1/TRBV3-2	CASGTGNQPQHF
TRBJ1-1	TRBV7-2	CASSSQGIHTEAFF
TRBJ1-2	TRBV6-2/TRBV6-3	CASSSPGQGHYGYTF
TRBJ1-3	TRBV30	CAWSILDPRIIYF
TRBJ2-7	TRBV21-1	CASSKGQTSYEQYF
TRBJ1-4	TRBV19	CASSIIARGGDEKLFF
TRBJ1-2	TRBV4-3	CASSQGSGIDYGYTF
TRBJ1-1	TRBV4-3	CASSQSWQNTEAFF
TRBJ2-7	TRBV5-6	CASSLRGGGSYEQYF
TRBJ1-1	TRBV5-1	CASSLGAGSSTEAFF
TRBJ2-7	TRBV3-1/TRBV3-2	CASSPGQGAIYEQYF
TRBJ2-2	TRBV5-6	CASSWVRGPTGELFF
TRBJ1-1	TRBV5-1	CASSLGQGHTEAFF
TRBJ2-1	TRBV28	CASSLGGASHNEQFF
TRBJ2-1	TRBV18	CASSPRALSGDEQFF
TRBJ1-4	TRBV19	CASSEDRAMSNEKLFF
TRBJ1-2	TRBV19	CASSPAGGSYGYTF
TRBJ2-5	TRBV4-1	CASSPGTSGGLEQETQYF
TRBJ2-3	TRBV10-3	CAISGGGDTDTQYF
TRBJ2-7	TRBV5-4	CASSLWQDEQYF
TRBJ2-1	TRBV6-5	CASSYSQYYNEQFF
TRBJ1-2	TRBV6-6	CASSYNTGTGGYGYTF
TRBJ2-2	TRBV11-3	CASSFGSEGAGELFF
TRBJ1-1	TRBV12-3/TRBV12-4	CASSLQAEAFF
TRBJ1-1	TRBV6-5	CASSRMNTEAFF
TRBJ1-1	TRBV6-5	CASTSGQGRSTEAFF
TRBJ2-1	TRBV6-5	CASSFKGLARGGEQFF
TRBJ1-5	TRBV19	CASRITGTGGYNQPQHF
TRBJ1-4	TRBV30	CAWSATPQGPNEKLFF
TRBJ1-3	TRBV18	CASSPAGGFGNTIYF
TRBJ1-1	TRBV5-4	CASSLGVRGTEAFF
TRBJ2-5	TRBV25-1	CASSGTGGRETQYF
TRBJ1-2	TRBV10-3	CAISESQGRGYGYTF
TRBJ2-2	TRBV5-1	CASSLGQFTGELFF
TRBJ2-3	TRBV18	CASRLAGNTDTQYF
TRBJ2-1	TRBV6-5	CASSRSSYNEQFF